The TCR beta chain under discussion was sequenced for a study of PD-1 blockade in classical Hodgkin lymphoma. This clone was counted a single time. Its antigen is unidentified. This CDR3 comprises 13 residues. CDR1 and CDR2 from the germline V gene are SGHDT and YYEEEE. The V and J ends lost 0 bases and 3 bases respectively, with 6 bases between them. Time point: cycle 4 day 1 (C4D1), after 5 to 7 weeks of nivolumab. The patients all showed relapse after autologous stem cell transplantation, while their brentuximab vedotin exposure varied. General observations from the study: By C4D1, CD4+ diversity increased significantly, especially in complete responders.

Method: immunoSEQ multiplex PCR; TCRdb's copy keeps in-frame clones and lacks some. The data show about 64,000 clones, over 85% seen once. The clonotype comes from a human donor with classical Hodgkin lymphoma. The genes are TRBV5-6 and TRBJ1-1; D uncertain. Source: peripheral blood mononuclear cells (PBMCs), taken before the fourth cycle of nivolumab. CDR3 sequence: CASSLGADTEAFF. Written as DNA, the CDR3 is TGTGCCAGCAGCTTGGGGGCGGACACTGAAGCTTTCTTT.